This T cell receptor (beta chain) was observed in a study of blood T cell repertoires in COVID-19. Study overall: In each case, the material was cDNA or gDNA derived from T cells, B-cell-depleted T cells, or PBMCs.

Trimming pared 4 bases from V and 9 bases from J, leaving 7 bases between. The CDR3 spans 12 residues. Methods used by the authors: Estimation of nucleated cell counts was performed using reference gene primer amplification. Only in-frame clones appear in the TCRdb table, and some are missing; sequencing was by immunoSEQ multiplex PCR. D and trimming were read from the DNA, whereas the V and J calls and clone size are those reported in that table. The table shows 100,000 or so clones, with 65% to 90% occurring only once. The chain has TRBV12-3 or TRBV12-4 and TRBJ1-6; D gene ambiguous. Material: peripheral blood. This TCR came from an elderly man with acute or convalescent COVID-19. CDR3 nucleotides: TGTGCCAGCAGTTCTCAGATTTCACCCCTCCACTTT. Translated, it gives CASSSQISPLHF.